This T cell receptor beta chain was identified in a study of T cells in Graves' hyperthyroidism and ophthalmopathy. There are many counts of this clonotype. RNA transcripts provided the source from which TCR beta CDR3 regions were amplified. With the HTBI primer set, the TCR CDR3 went through a first round of RT-PCR. TCRdb analysed the multiplex PCR reads with MiXCR anew, one entry per CDR3 protein. The sample shows 300,000 to 450,000 distinct CDR3 sequences, approximately 14% of them seen only once. Material for sequencing was blood. This clonotype originated in a woman aged 30 to 39 with Graves' ophthalmopathy.

CDR3 DNA sequence: TGTGCCAGCAGCCAAGATCGGAGTTTGGGCACTGAAGCTTTCTTT. This gives the protein CASSQDRSLGTEAFF. J is TRBJ1-1 and V is TRBV3-1, with D uncertain. Germline V gene lookup returns CDR1 LGHDT and CDR2 YNNKEL (reference sequence). With 0 bases removed from V and 4 bases from J, the gap between germline ends came to 12 bases. This CDR3 is 15 amino acids long. Full variable domain (outside the CDR3, taken from reference TRBV3-1 and TRBJ1-1): DTAVSQTPKYLVTQMGNDKSIKCEQNLGHDTMYWYKQDSKKFLKIMFSYNNKELIINETVPNRFSPKSPDKAHLNLHINSLELGDSAVYFCASSQDRSLGTEAFFGQGTRLTVV.